These 4 T cell receptor beta chains originate from one sample sequenced in a study of beta chain features in type 1 diabetes (dated by TCRdb to between 2017 and 2018). These receptors have no known antigen. Library method: the immunoSEQ multiplex PCR assay. The entire isolated RNA was reverse transcribed using the High Capacity cDNA Reverse Transcription Kit, and thus expressed TCRB transcripts were sequenced. TCRdb took over this immuneACCESS table, retaining in-frame rearrangements with V and J assigned. Such tables are incomplete; in checked studies, under half of the missing clones stem from an unresolved V gene, and the remainder is unexplained. Across this sample there are a few hundred thousand clones, with about a tenth seen only once. More than 0.015% of the sample is held by the ten biggest clonotypes. Overall study outcomes, separate from this receptor: Type 1 diabetes patients showed a moderate but significant shortening of TCRB CDR3 length in all four CD4+ subsets.

The sample consisted of naive CD4+ T cells from blood. In light of the paper, this sample's cell subset or site label describes: true naive CD4+ T cells. The source of these receptors is a man aged 25 to 40 with type 1 diabetes.

V and J are TRBV7-2 and TRBJ2-3; 7 bases are shared with TRBD2. V lost 1 base to trimming and J lost 14 bases; unmatched junction nucleotides: 12. This CDR3 has 14 residues. CDR1 is SGHTA, CDR2 FQGNSA, per germline. CDR3 DNA sequence: TGTGCCAGCAGCTTAGAGGAGGGACCGGGACTAACGTATTTT. It encodes CASSLEEGPGLTYF.

The J gene is TRBJ2-7, the V gene TRBV5-1; D is possibly TRBD1 (5 bases). The CDR3 spans 15 residues. Trimming cost V 4 bases and J 3 bases, with 17 bases left between them. Germline V gene data show CDR1 as SGHRS and CDR2 as YFSETQ. The CDR3 nucleotides are TGCGCCAGCAGCCCAATAAGCTCAGGGATCTACGAGCAGTACTTC. Translation: CASSPISSGIYEQYF.

The chain links TRBV6-1 to TRBJ2-5; 7 nucleotides align to TRBD2. With V trimmed by 1 base and J by 5 bases, 1 base remained unmatched. CDR3 length: 13 residues. Germline CDR1 reads MNHNS; CDR2 reads SASEGT. The CDR3 reads CASSEGGGETQYF. The CDR3 DNA reads as TGTGCCAGCAGTGAAGGGGGAGGGGAGACCCAGTACTTC.

This clone was counted a few times. V usage is TRBV5-6 and J usage is TRBJ1-5; possibly TRBD1 for D (6 bases). CDR3 length: 14 residues. In germline, CDR1 is SGHDT, CDR2 YYEEEE. The V and J ends lost 3 bases and 9 bases respectively, with 16 bases between them. The CDR3 protein is CASSWGGGDGPQHF. The CDR3 DNA follows: TGTGCCAGCAGCTGGGGAGGGGGAGACGGGCCCCAGCATTTT. Based on the CDR3 plus reference TRBV5-6 and TRBJ1-5, the full variable domain is DAGVTQSPTHLIKTRGQQVTLRCSPKSGHDTVSWYQQALGQGPQFIFQYYEEEERQRGNFPDRFSGHQFPNYSSELNVNALLLGDSALYLCASSWGGGDGPQHFGDGTRLSIL.